This TCR beta chain was captured in a study of response to subunit inactivated influenza vaccine. TCRdb analysed the RT-PCR reads with MiXCR anew, one entry per CDR3 protein. The sample contains just under 550,000 distinct CDR3 sequences, under 25% of which appear only once. The V gene lost 1 base and the J gene lost 4 bases, with 7 bases spanning the gap. Germline CDR1 SGHAT, CDR2 FQDESV (reference sequence). The CDR3 is made up of 13 amino acids. These data also featured in a second study, about T cells expressing NK-cell markers. That study reports: Libraries used 5'RACE template switching adding universal primer site and UMIs. Each TCR beta repertoire originated in sorted T cells that were CD3+CD56+NKG2C+, CD3+CD56+NKG2C- or CD3+CD56-NKG2C+.

The chain is built from TRBV11-1 and TRBJ1-2; D gene unclear. The starting material was CD4+ T cells sorted from PBMCs, obtained 11 to 12 days after vaccination. The receptor was derived from a middle-aged man who received an inactivated influenza vaccine. The CDR3 loop is CASSLEFGYGYTF. CDR3 DNA sequence: TGTGCCAGCAGCTTAGAGTTTGGCTATGGCTACACCTTC.